This T cell receptor beta chain was sequenced during a study of tumor-infiltrating lymphocytes in localized non-small cell lung cancer. The germline gives CDR1 LGHNA, CDR2 YNFKEQ. The V end lost 0 bases, the J end lost 8 bases, and 14 bases lay between the germline ends. The length of the CDR3 is 15 residues. Comment on this clone: What it binds is unknown.

Sequencing was performed with immunoSEQ multiplex PCR; in TCRdb, only in-frame clones are kept and a portion is missing. The profile covers around 15,000 clones, with 80% appearing a single time and 10% taken by the ten largest. Broader study findings: Different pieces of the same tissue went to different assays, confounding technical variation with intratumor heterogeneity.

This clonotype originated in a human donor with non-small cell lung cancer. Input material: uninvolved lung tissue not adjacent to the tumor. This rearrangement joins TRBV4-2 to TRBJ1-5, with D possibly TRBD1 on 5 matching bases. CDR3 sequence (DNA): TGTGCCAGCAGCCAAGATCTCACGGGGCAGGAGCCCCAGCATTTT. Amino acid sequence: CASSQDLTGQEPQHF.